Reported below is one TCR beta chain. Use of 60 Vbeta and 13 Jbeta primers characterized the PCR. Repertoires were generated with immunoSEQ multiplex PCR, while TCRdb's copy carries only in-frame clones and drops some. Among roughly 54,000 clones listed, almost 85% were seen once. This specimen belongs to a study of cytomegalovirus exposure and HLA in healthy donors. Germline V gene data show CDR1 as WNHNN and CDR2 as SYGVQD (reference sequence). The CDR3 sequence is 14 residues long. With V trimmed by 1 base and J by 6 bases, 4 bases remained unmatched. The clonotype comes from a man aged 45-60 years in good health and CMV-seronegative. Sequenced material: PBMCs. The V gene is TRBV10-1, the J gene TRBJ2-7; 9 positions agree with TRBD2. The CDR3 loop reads CASSELRGGREQYF. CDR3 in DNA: TGCGCCAGCAGTGAGTTGCGGGGGGGCCGCGAGCAGTACTTC.